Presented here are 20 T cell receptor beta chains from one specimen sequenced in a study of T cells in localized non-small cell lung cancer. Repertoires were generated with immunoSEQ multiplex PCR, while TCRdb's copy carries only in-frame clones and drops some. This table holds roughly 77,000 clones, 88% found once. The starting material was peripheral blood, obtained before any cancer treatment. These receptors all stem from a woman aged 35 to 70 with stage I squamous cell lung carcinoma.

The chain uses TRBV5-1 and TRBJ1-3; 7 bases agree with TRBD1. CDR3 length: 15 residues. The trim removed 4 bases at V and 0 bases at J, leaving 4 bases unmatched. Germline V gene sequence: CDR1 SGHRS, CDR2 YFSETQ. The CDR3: CASSAGDSSGNTIYF. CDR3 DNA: TGCGCCAGCAGCGCAGGGGACAGCTCTGGAAACACCATATATTTT.

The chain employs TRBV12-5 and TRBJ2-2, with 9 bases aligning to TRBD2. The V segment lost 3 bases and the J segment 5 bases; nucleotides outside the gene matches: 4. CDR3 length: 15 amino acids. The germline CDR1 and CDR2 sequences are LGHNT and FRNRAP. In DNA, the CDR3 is TGTGCTAGTGGTTTAACCCTAGCGGGGACCGGGGAGCTGTTTTTT. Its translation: CASGLTLAGTGELFF.

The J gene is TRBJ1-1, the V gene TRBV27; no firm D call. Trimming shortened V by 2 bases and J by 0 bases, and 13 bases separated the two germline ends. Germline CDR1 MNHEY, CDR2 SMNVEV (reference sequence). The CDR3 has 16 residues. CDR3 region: CASSLRASAMNTEAFF. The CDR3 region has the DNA TGTGCCAGCAGTTTAAGGGCCTCAGCTATGAACACTGAAGCTTTCTTT.

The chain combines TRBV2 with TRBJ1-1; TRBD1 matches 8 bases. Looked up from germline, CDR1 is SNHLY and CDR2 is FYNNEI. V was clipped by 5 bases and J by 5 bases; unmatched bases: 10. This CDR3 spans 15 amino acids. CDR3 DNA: TGTGCCAGCAGTCGAGGACAGGGAAGAGGGACTGAAGCTTTCTTT. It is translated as CASSRGQGRGTEAFF.

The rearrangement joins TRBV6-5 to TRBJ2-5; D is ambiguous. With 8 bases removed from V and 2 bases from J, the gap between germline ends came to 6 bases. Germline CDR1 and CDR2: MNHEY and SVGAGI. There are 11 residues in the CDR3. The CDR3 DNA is TGTGCCAGCGACGATCAAGAGACCCAGTACTTC. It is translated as CASDDQETQYF.

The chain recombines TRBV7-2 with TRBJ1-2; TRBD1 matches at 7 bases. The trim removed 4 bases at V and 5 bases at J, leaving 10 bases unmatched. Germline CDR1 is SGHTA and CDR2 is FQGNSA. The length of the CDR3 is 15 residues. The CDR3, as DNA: TGTGCCAGCAGCTCGTACAGGGGTTTGTCGTATGGCTACACCTTC. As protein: CASSSYRGLSYGYTF.

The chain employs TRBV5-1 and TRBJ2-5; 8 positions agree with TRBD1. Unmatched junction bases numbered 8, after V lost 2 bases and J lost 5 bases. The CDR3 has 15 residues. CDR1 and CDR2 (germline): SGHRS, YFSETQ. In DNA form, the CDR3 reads TGCGCCAGCAGCTTTGGTCCAGGGGGCGATGAGACCCAGTACTTC. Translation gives CASSFGPGGDETQYF. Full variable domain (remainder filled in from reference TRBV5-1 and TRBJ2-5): KAGVTQTPRYLIKTRGQQVTLSCSPISGHRSVSWYQQTPGQGLQFLFEYFSETQRNKGNFPGRFSGRQFSNSRSEMNVSTLELGDSALYLCASSFGPGGDETQYFGPGTRLLVL.

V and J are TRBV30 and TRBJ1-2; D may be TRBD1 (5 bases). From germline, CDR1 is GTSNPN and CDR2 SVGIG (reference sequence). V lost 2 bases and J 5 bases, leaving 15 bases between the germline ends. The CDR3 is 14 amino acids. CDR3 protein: CAWSRGRRTYGYTF. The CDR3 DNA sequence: TGTGCCTGGAGTAGGGGACGGAGAACTTATGGCTACACCTTC.

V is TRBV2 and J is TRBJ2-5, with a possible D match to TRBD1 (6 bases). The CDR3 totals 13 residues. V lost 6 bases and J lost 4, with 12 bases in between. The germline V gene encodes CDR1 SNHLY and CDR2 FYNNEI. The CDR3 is CASSKQGRETQYF. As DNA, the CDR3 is TGTGCCAGCAGCAAACAGGGCCGAGAGACCCAGTACTTC.

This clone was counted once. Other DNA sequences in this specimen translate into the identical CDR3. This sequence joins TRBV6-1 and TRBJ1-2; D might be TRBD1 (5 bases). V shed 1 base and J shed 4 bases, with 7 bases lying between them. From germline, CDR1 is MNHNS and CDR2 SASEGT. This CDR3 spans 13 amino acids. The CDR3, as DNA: TGTGCCAGCAGTGAAGGACAGCGCTATGGCTACACCTTC. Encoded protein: CASSEGQRYGYTF.

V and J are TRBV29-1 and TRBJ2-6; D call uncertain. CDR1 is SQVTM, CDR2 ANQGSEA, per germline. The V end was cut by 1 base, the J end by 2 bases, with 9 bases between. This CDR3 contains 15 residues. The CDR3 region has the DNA TGCAGCGTTGAAGGCTTCGGTGCTGGGGCCAACGTCCTGACTTTC. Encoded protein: CSVEGFGAGANVLTF.

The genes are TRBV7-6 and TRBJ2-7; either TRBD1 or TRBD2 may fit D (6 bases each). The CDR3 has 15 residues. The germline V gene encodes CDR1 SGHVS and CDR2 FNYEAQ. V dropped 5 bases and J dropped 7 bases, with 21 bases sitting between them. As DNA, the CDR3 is TGTGCCAGCAGCCCCCAACAGGGACTGGCGGAAGAGCAGTACTTC. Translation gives CASSPQQGLAEEQYF.

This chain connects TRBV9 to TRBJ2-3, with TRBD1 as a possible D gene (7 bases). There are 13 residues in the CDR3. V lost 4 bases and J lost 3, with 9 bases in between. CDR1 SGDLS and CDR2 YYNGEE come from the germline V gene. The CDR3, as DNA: TGTGCCAGCAGCCAGGGGGGAACAGATACGCAGTATTTT. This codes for CASSQGGTDTQYF.

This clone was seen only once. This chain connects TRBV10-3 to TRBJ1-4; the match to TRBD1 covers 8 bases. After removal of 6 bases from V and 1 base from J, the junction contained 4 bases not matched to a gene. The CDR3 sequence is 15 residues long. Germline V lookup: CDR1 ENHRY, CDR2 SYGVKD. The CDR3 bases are TGTGCCATCAGAGACACAGGGGGAACTAATGAAAAACTGTTTTTT. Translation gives CAIRDTGGTNEKLFF.

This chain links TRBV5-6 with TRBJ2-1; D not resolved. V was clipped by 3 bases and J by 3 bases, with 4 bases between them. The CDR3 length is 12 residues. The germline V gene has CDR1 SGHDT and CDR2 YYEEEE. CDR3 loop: CASSYGYNEQFF. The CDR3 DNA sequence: TGTGCCAGCAGCTACGGCTACAATGAGCAGTTCTTC.

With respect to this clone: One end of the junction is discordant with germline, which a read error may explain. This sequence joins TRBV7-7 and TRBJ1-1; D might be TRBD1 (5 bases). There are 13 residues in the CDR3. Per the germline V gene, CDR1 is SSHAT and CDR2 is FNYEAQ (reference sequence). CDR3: CASSQDTYTEAFF. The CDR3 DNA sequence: TGTGCTAGCAGTCAGGACACCTACACTGAAGCTTTCTTT.

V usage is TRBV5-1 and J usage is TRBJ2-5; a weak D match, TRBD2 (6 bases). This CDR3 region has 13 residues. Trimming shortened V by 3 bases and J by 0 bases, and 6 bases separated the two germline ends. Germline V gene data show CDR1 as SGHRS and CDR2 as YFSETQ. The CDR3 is CASSWGDQETQYF. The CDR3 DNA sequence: TGCGCCAGCAGCTGGGGGGACCAAGAGACCCAGTACTTC.

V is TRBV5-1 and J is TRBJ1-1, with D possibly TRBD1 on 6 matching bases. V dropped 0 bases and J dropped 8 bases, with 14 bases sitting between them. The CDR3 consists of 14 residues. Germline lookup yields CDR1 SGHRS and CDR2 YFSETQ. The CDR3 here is CASSLDRVGAEAFF. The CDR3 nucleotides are TGCGCCAGCAGCTTGGACAGGGTGGGAGCGGAAGCTTTCTTT.

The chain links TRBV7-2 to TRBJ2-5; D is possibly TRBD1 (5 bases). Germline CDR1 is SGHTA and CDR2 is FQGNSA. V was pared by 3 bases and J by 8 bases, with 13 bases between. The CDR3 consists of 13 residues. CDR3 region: CASSLGLGETQYF. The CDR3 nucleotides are TGTGCCAGCAGCTTGGGTTTAGGGGAAACCCAGTACTTC.

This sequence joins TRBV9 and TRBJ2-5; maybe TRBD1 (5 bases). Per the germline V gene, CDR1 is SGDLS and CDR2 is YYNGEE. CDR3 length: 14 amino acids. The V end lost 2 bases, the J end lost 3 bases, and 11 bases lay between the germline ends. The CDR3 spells CASSVTAVEETQYF. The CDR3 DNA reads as TGTGCCAGCAGCGTGACAGCCGTCGAAGAGACCCAGTACTTC.